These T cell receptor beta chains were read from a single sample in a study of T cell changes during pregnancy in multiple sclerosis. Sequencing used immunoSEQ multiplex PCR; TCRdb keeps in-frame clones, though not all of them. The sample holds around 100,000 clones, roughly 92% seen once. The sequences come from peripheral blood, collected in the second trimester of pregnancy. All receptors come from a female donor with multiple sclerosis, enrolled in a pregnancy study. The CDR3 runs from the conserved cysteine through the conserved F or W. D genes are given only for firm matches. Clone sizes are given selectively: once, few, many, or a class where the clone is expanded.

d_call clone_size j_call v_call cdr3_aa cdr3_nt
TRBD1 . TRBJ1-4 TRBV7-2 CASSPGQPNEKLFF TGTGCCAGCAGCCCGGGACAGCCTAATGAAAAACTGTTTTTT
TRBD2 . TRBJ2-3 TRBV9 CASSWGLAERTDTQYF TGTGCCAGCAGCTGGGGACTAGCGGAGCGCACAGATACGCAGTATTTT
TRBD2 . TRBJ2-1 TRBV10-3 CAIRPGTSVYNEQFF TGTGCCATCAGGCCAGGGACTAGCGTTTACAATGAGCAGTTCTTC
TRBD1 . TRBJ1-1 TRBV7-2 CASSLDRGRTEAFF TGTGCCAGCAGCTTGGACAGGGGTCGCACTGAAGCTTTCTTT
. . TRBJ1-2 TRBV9 CASSVGSGTTGDGYTF TGTGCCAGCAGCGTGGGCTCCGGGACGACAGGTGATGGCTACACCTTC
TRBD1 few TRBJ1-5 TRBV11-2 CASSQTGGVQPQHF TGTGCCAGCAGCCAAACAGGGGGCGTTCAGCCCCAGCATTTT
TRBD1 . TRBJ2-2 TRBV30 CAWFTGGNTGELFF TGTGCCTGGTTCACAGGGGGGAACACCGGGGAGCTGTTTTTT
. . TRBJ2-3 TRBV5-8 CASSLGWGLTGTDTQYF TGTGCCAGCAGCTTGGGTTGGGGGCTTACGGGCACAGATACGCAGTATTTT
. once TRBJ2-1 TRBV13 CASSSPLYNEQFF TGTGCCAGCAGCTCCCCCCTTTACAATGAGCAGTTCTTC
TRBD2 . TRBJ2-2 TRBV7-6 CASSSILGLAGGPNTGELFF TGTGCCAGCAGCTCCATATTGGGACTAGCGGGAGGGCCGAACACCGGGGAGCTGTTTTTT
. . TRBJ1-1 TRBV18 CASSPSGQPKNTEAFF TGTGCCAGCTCACCGTCGGGTCAGCCCAAAAACACTGAAGCTTTCTTT
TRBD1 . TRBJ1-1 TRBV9 CASSSEGGPNTEAFF TGTGCCAGCAGCTCAGAAGGGGGCCCGAACACTGAAGCTTTCTTT
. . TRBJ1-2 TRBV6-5 CASGPPGGGYYGYTF TGTGCCAGCGGCCCCCCCGGGGGGGGATACTATGGCTACACCTTC
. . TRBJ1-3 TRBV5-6 CASSPWGRGNTIYF TGTGCCAGCAGTCCCTGGGGGCGGGGAAACACCATATATTTT
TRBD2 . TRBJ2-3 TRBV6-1 CASSDGLAGVGTDTQYF TGTGCCAGCAGTGACGGACTAGCGGGAGTTGGAACAGATACGCAGTATTTT
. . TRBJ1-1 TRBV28 CASDRGVGRTEAFF TGTGCCAGCGACCGGGGGGTGGGAAGGACTGAAGCTTTCTTT
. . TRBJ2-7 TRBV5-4 CASSLLRDGSYEQYF TGTGCCAGCAGCTTGCTGCGGGACGGATCCTACGAGCAGTACTTC
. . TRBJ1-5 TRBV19 CASSIGGGAGGNQPQHF TGTGCCAGTAGTATAGGAGGGGGGGCTGGTGGCAATCAGCCCCAGCATTTT
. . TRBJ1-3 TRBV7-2 CASSLVAGASSGNTIYF TGTGCCAGCAGCTTAGTCGCAGGGGCAAGCTCTGGAAACACCATATATTTT
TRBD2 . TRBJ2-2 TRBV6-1 CASTVRLAGSGELFF TGTGCCAGCACCGTTCGACTAGCGGGTAGCGGGGAGCTGTTTTTT
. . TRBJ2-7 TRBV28 CASSSNNAPSYEQYF TGTGCCAGCAGTTCCAACAACGCCCCGTCCTACGAGCAGTACTTC
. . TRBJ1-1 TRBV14 CASSQMGRGRDTEAFF TGTGCCAGCAGCCAAATGGGAAGGGGCAGGGACACTGAAGCTTTCTTT
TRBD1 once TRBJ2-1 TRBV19 CASSATGQILNNEQFF TGTGCCAGTAGTGCCACGGGACAGATCCTGAATAATGAGCAGTTCTTC
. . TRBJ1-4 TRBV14 CASSQVGASQTNEKLFF TGTGCCAGCAGCCAGGTGGGGGCAAGCCAAACTAATGAAAAACTGTTTTTT
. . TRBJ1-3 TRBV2 CASSVRGGFGNTIYF TGTGCCAGCAGTGTTAGGGGCGGTTTTGGAAACACCATATATTTT
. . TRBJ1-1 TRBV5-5 CASSFITMNTEAFF TGTGCCAGCAGCTTCATAACAATGAACACTGAAGCTTTCTTT
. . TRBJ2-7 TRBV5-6 CASSGVGRGDYEQYF TGTGCCAGCAGCGGCGTAGGGCGGGGCGACTACGAGCAGTACTTC
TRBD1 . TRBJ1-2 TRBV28 CASSSGQGLNYGYTF TGTGCCAGCAGTTCAGGACAGGGTCTTAACTATGGCTACACCTTC
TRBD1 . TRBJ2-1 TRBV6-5 CASGPTGENEQFF TGTGCCAGCGGTCCTACAGGGGAGAATGAGCAGTTCTTC
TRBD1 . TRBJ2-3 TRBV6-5 CASRLNRGDTQYF TGTGCCAGCAGACTAAACAGGGGGGATACGCAGTATTTT
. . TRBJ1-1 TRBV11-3 CASSFDVSTEAFF TGTGCCAGCAGCTTTGATGTGAGTACTGAAGCTTTCTTT
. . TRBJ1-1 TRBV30 CAWSGNSNTEAFF TGTGCCTGGAGTGGGAACAGTAACACTGAAGCTTTCTTT
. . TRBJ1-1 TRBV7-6 CASSLPGRGNTEAFF TGTGCCAGCAGCTTACCCGGCAGGGGGAACACTGAAGCTTTCTTT
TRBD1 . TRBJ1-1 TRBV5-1 CASSLGPGQGFTEAFF TGCGCCAGCAGCTTGGGACCGGGACAGGGGTTCACTGAAGCTTTCTTT
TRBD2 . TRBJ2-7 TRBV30 CAWKTSGSRYEQYF TGTGCCTGGAAAACTAGCGGGAGTCGATACGAGCAGTACTTC
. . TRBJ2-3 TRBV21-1 CASSKGERGCTDTQYF TGTGCCAGCAGCAAAGGAGAGCGAGGATGCACAGATACGCAGTATTTT
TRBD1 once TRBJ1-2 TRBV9 CASSHGKGQGMGGYTF TGTGCCAGCAGCCATGGGAAGGGACAGGGGATGGGGGGCTACACCTTC
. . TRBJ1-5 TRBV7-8 CASSLKPNQPQHF TGTGCCAGCAGCTTAAAGCCGAATCAGCCCCAGCATTTT